These T cell receptor beta chains were read from a single sample in a study of T cells in localized non-small cell lung cancer. The protocol was immunoSEQ multiplex PCR, while the TCRdb copy is restricted to in-frame clones and leaves out a portion. The sample consists of 3,200 or so clones, around 24% of them appearing once. The input for sequencing was lung tumor tissue, taken before any cancer treatment. Every receptor here comes from a man aged 40 to 70 with stage I lung adenocarcinoma. The CDR3 runs from the conserved cysteine through the conserved F or W. The order of the fields is clone size, V gene, D gene, J gene, CDR3 protein, CDR3 DNA. The D gene is left open where the match is weak. Rows may omit the clone size; those that give it use once, few, many or a size class.

medium-sized	TRBV9	.	TRBJ2-4	CASSVSGTENIQYF	TGTGCCAGCAGTGTGTCGGGTACGGAAAACATTCAGTACTTC
.	TRBV19	TRBD1	TRBJ1-5	CASSTQGMGQPQHF	TGTGCCAGTAGTACACAGGGGATGGGGCAGCCCCAGCATTTT
.	TRBV9	.	TRBJ2-3	CASSRLGAAGPDTQYF	TGTGCCAGCTCCCGTCTGGGCGCCGCAGGACCCGATACGCAGTATTTT
.	TRBV6-8	.	TRBJ2-2	CASSYLDPFGAGELFF	TGTGCCAGCAGTTACCTTGACCCCTTCGGAGCCGGGGAGCTGTTTTTT
many	TRBV11-3	.	TRBJ2-6	CASSLREGPTFSGANVLTF	TGTGCCAGCAGCTTAAGAGAGGGTCCTACCTTCTCTGGGGCCAACGTCCTGACTTTC
.	TRBV11-3	TRBD1	TRBJ2-1	CASSSDRAGNEQFF	TGTGCCAGCAGCTCGGACAGGGCGGGTAATGAGCAGTTCTTC
medium-sized	TRBV11-3	.	TRBJ1-3	CASSLEEQLGNTIYF	TGTGCCAGCAGCTTAGAAGAACAACTTGGAAACACCATATATTTT
.	TRBV9	TRBD1	TRBJ2-1	CASSVDRGHEQFF	TGTGCCAGCAGCGTCGACAGGGGTCATGAGCAGTTCTTC
few	TRBV30	.	TRBJ1-2	CAWGLLCYRKTYGYTF	TGTGCCTGGGGTTTGCTGTGTTATAGAAAGACCTATGGCTACACCTTC
large	TRBV19	TRBD2	TRBJ2-1	CASRSLAGGGEQFF	TGTGCCAGTAGGAGCCTAGCGGGAGGTGGAGAGCAGTTCTTC
many	TRBV11-3	.	TRBJ1-1	CASSLEGPVHTEAFF	TGTGCCAGCAGCTTAGAGGGGCCGGTGCACACTGAAGCTTTCTTT
few	TRBV6-8	.	TRBJ2-7	CASRAPGTGYEQYF	TGTGCCAGCAGAGCCCCGGGTACGGGCTACGAGCAGTACTTC
few	TRBV28	.	TRBJ2-7	CASSPYRVQEQYF	TGTGCCAGCAGCCCTTACAGGGTTCAGGAGCAGTACTTC
.	TRBV18	.	TRBJ2-3	CASSPSEGLSTDTQYF	TGTGCCAGCTCACCGTCGGAAGGGCTTAGCACAGATACGCAGTATTTT
.	TRBV11-3	.	TRBJ2-3	CASSQGGRLHLGTQYF	TGTGCCAGCAGCCAAGGAGGTCGGCTGCATTTGGGTACGCAGTATTTT
.	TRBV11-3	.	TRBJ2-2	CASSLGRVTGELFF	TGTGCCAGCAGCTTAGGCAGGGTCACCGGGGAGCTGTTTTTT
large	TRBV30	.	TRBJ1-1	CAWSAGGPNTEAFF	TGTGCCTGGAGCGCGGGGGGGCCGAACACTGAAGCTTTCTTT
few	TRBV14	.	TRBJ2-7	CASSQRGEQYF	TGTGCCAGCAGCCAGAGGGGGGAGCAGTACTTC
.	TRBV18	TRBD2	TRBJ2-1	CASSPLSSGSGNEQFF	TGTGCCAGCTCACCCCTCAGCAGCGGGAGTGGGAATGAGCAGTTCTTC
.	TRBV7-6	TRBD1	TRBJ2-5	CASSLGSQGVLETQYF	TGTGCCAGCAGCTTAGGTTCACAGGGGGTCCTGGAGACCCAGTACTTC
.	TRBV19	.	TRBJ2-2	CASKEERVITGTGELFF	TGTGCCAGTAAGGAGGAAAGGGTTATCACAGGTACCGGGGAGCTGTTTTTT
few	TRBV19	.	TRBJ2-1	CASKPGQYNEQFF	TGTGCCAGTAAACCGGGGCAATACAATGAGCAGTTCTTC
.	TRBV19	TRBD1	TRBJ2-1	CASSDPGQRNEQFF	TGTGCCAGTAGTGACCCGGGACAGCGGAATGAGCAGTTCTTC
large	TRBV9	.	TRBJ2-3	CATAWGLMGTDTQYF	TGTGCCACTGCCTGGGGGCTAATGGGCACAGATACGCAGTATTTT
.	TRBV29-1	.	TRBJ2-7	CSVGARTSEQYF	TGCAGCGTTGGTGCCCGGACCTCCGAGCAGTACTTC
medium-sized	TRBV9	.	TRBJ1-1	CASSGDGQDTEAFF	TGTGCCAGCAGCGGGGACGGGCAGGATACTGAAGCTTTCTTT
.	TRBV6-8	.	TRBJ2-7	CASRLTQSRGRGEQYF	TGTGCCAGCAGGCTCACACAATCAAGAGGGAGAGGCGAGCAGTACTTC
.	TRBV5-1	.	TRBJ2-2	CASSFKAEHTGELFF	TGCGCCAGCAGCTTTAAGGCGGAGCACACCGGGGAGCTGTTTTTT
.	TRBV25-1	TRBD1	TRBJ1-2	CASRTGVDYGYTF	TGTGCCAGCAGGACAGGGGTTGATTATGGCTACACCTTC
.	TRBV28	.	TRBJ1-3	CASRFRTASGNTIYF	TGTGCCAGCAGGTTCCGGACAGCCTCTGGAAACACCATATATTTT
.	TRBV19	TRBD2	TRBJ2-1	CASSIRATSGMDEQFF	TGTGCCAGTAGTATAAGGGCGACTAGCGGGATGGATGAGCAGTTCTTC
.	TRBV30	.	TRBJ1-5	CAWSVDINQPQHF	TGTGCCTGGAGTGTAGACATCAATCAGCCCCAGCATTTT
medium-sized	TRBV9	TRBD2	TRBJ2-1	CASSGGLVSYNEQFF	TGTGCCAGCAGCGGGGGACTAGTATCCTACAATGAGCAGTTCTTC
.	TRBV7-8	TRBD2	TRBJ2-7	CASTGTSGYEQYF	TGTGCCAGCACCGGGACTAGCGGCTACGAGCAGTACTTC
medium-sized	TRBV11-3	TRBD2	TRBJ2-1	CASSDSLAGDNEQFF	TGTGCCAGCAGCGATAGTCTAGCGGGAGACAATGAGCAGTTCTTC
few	TRBV12-5	.	TRBJ2-6	CASNRGPGANVLTF	TGTGCCAGCAACCGAGGACCTGGGGCCAACGTCCTGACTTTC
.	TRBV6-8	.	TRBJ2-2	CASSYGGLRGAGELFF	TGTGCCAGCAGTTACGGGGGACTCCGCGGGGCCGGGGAGCTGTTTTTT